This record concerns one T cell receptor (beta chain) sequence. Its target is not known. These data come from a study of T cell repertoires in cytomegalovirus infection. V lost 1 base and J 5 bases, leaving 8 bases between the germline ends. The V gene's germline CDR1 is SQVTM and CDR2 ANQGSEA. This CDR3 has 13 amino acids. TCRdb used MiXCR to reprocess the reads, holding one entry per CDR3 protein. The sample yields approximately 990,000 distinct CDR3 sequences, around 30% seen once. V and J are TRBV29-1 and TRBJ2-2; D unresolved. This sample comprised cultured CD8+ T cells from PBMCs, obtained from culture after CMV antigen stimulation. The receptor comes from a human donor in good health (CMV status not recorded). Some clones in this sample may be carry-over from other donors' samples. The CDR3 is CSVEVPVTGELFF. The DNA of the CDR3 is TGCAGCGTTGAAGTTCCGGTTACCGGGGAGCTGTTTTTT.